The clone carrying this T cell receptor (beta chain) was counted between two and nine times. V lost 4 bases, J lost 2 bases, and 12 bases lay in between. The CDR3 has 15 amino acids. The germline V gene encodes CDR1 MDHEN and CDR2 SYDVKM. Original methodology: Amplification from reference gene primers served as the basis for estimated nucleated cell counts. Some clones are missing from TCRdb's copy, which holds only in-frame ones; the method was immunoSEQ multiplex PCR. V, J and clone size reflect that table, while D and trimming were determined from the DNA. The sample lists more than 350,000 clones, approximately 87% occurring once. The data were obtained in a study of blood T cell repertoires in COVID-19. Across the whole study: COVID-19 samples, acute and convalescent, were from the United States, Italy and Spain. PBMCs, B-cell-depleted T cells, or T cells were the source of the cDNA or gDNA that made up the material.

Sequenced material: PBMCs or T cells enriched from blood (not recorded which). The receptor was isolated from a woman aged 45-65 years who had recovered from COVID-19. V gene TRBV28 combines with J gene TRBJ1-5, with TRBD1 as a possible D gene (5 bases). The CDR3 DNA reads TGTGCCAGCAGTTACAGGAGTGAGGGCAATCAGCCCCAGCATTTT. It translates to CASSYRSEGNQPQHF.